A selection of T cell receptor beta chains follows, all from one sample in a study of blood T cells in healthy people across ages. MiXCR, applied by TCRdb to the 5' RACE reads, yields one record per CDR3 protein. The sample lists roughly 1,300,000 distinct CDR3 sequences, around 59% occurring once. The sample taken for sequencing was blood. All receptors derive from a man between 18 and 29 years old in good health. CDR3s include the opening cysteine and the closing phenylalanine or tryptophan. The D gene is left open where the match is weak. A row's size may be missing; if present it is once, few, many or a size class.

v_gene	abundance	j_gene	d_gene	CDR3aa	CDR3nt
TRBV7-9	NA	TRBJ1-1	NA	CASSPGGLYAFF	TGTGCCAGCAGCCCGGGAGGGTTATATGCTTTCTTT
TRBV12-3/TRBV12-4	NA	TRBJ2-7	TRBD1	CASSPPGTGFYEQYF	TGTGCCAGCAGCCCCCCCGGGACAGGGTTCTACGAGCAGTACTTC
TRBV29-1	few	TRBJ1-2	NA	CSLGEGGGYTF	TGCAGCCTCGGGGAAGGAGGCGGCTACACCTTC
TRBV20-1	NA	TRBJ1-1	TRBD1	CSARGTGGMNTEAFF	TGCAGTGCTAGAGGGACAGGGGGCATGAACACTGAAGCTTTCTTT
TRBV14	many	TRBJ2-6	NA	CASSRSSGANVLTF	TGTGCCAGCAGCCGCTCTTCTGGGGCCAACGTCCTGACTTTC
TRBV12-3/TRBV12-4	NA	TRBJ1-1	NA	CASSDSYRDTEAFF	TGTGCCAGCAGTGACAGCTACCGGGACACTGAAGCTTTCTTT
TRBV6-2/TRBV6-3	NA	TRBJ2-6	NA	CASSYLTQSSGANVLTF	TGTGCCAGCAGTTACCTGACTCAAAGCTCTGGGGCCAACGTCCTGACTTTC
TRBV27	few	TRBJ1-2	NA	CASSSNEGHRPGYTF	TGTGCCAGCAGTTCCAATGAGGGTCACAGGCCCGGCTACACCTTC
TRBV12-3/TRBV12-4	NA	TRBJ2-1	TRBD2	CASSLFPSGGDYNEQFF	TGTGCCAGCAGTTTATTCCCCAGCGGGGGGGACTACAATGAGCAGTTCTTC
TRBV5-1	few	TRBJ2-3	TRBD2	CASSTGLAGGTDTQYF	TGTGCCAGCAGCACAGGACTAGCGGGCGGCACAGATACGCAGTATTTT